These 15 T cell receptor beta chains share one sample of origin, sequenced in a study of neurological immune-mediated disorders. TCRdb reprocessed the 5' RACE reads via MiXCR and lists one record per CDR3 protein. Of about 38,000 distinct CDR3 sequences listed, around 10% are singletons. The sequencing sample was made of CD4+ T cells from blood. All receptors come from a woman in her 30s with HTLV-1-associated myelopathy (HAM/TSP).

This clonotype has at least ten counts. The genes are TRBV10-3 and TRBJ1-1; D not resolved. The CDR3 has 13 residues. Germline V CDR1 and CDR2: ENHRY, SYGVKD. Trimming removed 4 bases at V and 3 bases at J, with 9 bases between. CDR3 sequence (DNA): TGTGCCATCAGTGGGACGGCCGACACTGAAGCTTTCTTT. It yields the protein CAISGTADTEAFF.

In this sample, this clonotype turned up many times. The V gene is TRBV6-1, the J gene TRBJ1-1; D unresolved. The ends were cut back, 11 bases at V and 1 base at J, with 11 bases in the middle. The CDR3 runs 12 residues. Germline V gene data show CDR1 as MNHNS and CDR2 as SASEGT. The DNA for the CDR3 is TGTGCCGGGAGGCAGAAGAACACTGAAGCTTTCTTT. Encoded protein: CAGRQKNTEAFF.

With respect to this clonotype: The junction differs from germline at one of its ends, possibly a read error. The J gene is TRBJ1-6, the V gene TRBV30; D uncertain. The CDR3 runs 13 residues. Germline V gives CDR1 GTSNPN, CDR2 SVGIG (reference sequence). CDR3 loop: CGFSGQYNSPLHF. CDR3 coding DNA: TGCGGGTTCAGTGGGCAGTATAATTCACCCCTCCACTTT.

Ten or more counts support this clonotype. CDR3 protein: CATSDLQFEGELFF. In nucleotides, the CDR3 is TGTGCCACCAGTGATTTGCAATTCGAGGGGGAGCTGTTTTTT. The V and J genes are TRBV24-1 and TRBJ2-2; no clear D. Trimming took off 0 bases at V and 8 bases at J, with 9 bases between the two ends. CDR3 length: 14 residues. The germline V gene has CDR1 KGHDR and CDR2 SFDVKD.

This clonotype has at least ten counts. The gene calls are TRBV3-1 and TRBJ2-7, with no clear D. CDR1 and CDR2 (germline): LGHDT, YNNKEL (reference sequence). The CDR3 totals 12 residues. The V gene lost 0 bases and the J gene lost 7 bases, with 7 bases spanning the gap. The CDR3 sequence is CASSQDYEEQYF. The CDR3 coding sequence is TGTGCCAGCAGCCAAGATTACGAGGAGCAGTACTTC.

Ten or more counts support this clonotype. V is TRBV12-3 or TRBV12-4 and J is TRBJ1-4; 11 nucleotides agree with TRBD1. This CDR3 comprises 16 residues. V gave up 5 bases and J gave up 4 bases; unmatched junction bases: 6. As DNA, the CDR3 is TGTGCCAGCAGTCCCGGGACAGGGGGGTTTAATGAAAAACTGTTTTTT. Encoded protein: CASSPGTGGFNEKLFF.

There are many counts of this clonotype. The V call is TRBV7-2, the J call TRBJ2-7, with D possibly being TRBD2 (6 bases). Germline CDR1 is SGHTA and CDR2 is FQGNSA. The CDR3 covers 15 residues. Trimming removed 3 bases at V and 2 bases at J, with 14 bases between. The DNA of the CDR3 is TGTGCCAGCAGCTTTCATGGAGGGCAGACCTACGAGCAGTACTTC. Its protein product is CASSFHGGQTYEQYF. Full variable domain (remainder filled in from reference TRBV7-2 and TRBJ2-7): GAGVSQSPSNKVTEKGKDVELRCDPISGHTALYWYRQSLGQGLEFLIYFQGNSAPDKSGLPSDRFSAERTGGSVSTLTIQRTQQEDSAVYLCASSFHGGQTYEQYFGPGTRLTVT.

This clonotype was seen ten or more times. The gene calls are TRBV9 and TRBJ2-5, with D perhaps matching TRBD1 (5 bases). Trimming cost V 0 bases and J 5 bases, with 11 bases left between them. CDR1 and CDR2 from the germline V gene are SGDLS and YYNGEE. CDR3 length equals 14 residues. CDR3 in amino acids: CASSVGSGMETQYF. The CDR3 DNA follows: TGTGCCAGCAGCGTAGGTTCAGGGATGGAGACCCAGTACTTC.

There are many counts of this clonotype. CDR3 DNA: TGCAGTGCCAGCGGGACAGGGGAAAACACCATATATTTT. It is translated as CSASGTGENTIYF. V is TRBV20-1 and J is TRBJ1-3; 10 nucleotides agree with TRBD1. This CDR3 region has 13 residues. Germline CDR1 reads DFQATT; CDR2 reads SNEGSKA (reference sequence). V gave up 6 bases and J gave up 6 bases; unmatched junction bases: 5.

This clonotype was observed many times. The J gene is TRBJ2-3, the V gene TRBV5-1; 9 nucleotides line up with TRBD2. Trimming cost V 5 bases and J 6 bases; bases outside gene matches: 10. Germline lookup yields CDR1 SGHRS and CDR2 YFSETQ. The CDR3 has 15 residues. The CDR3 reads CASSPGLATRDTQYF. In nucleotides, the CDR3 is TGCGCCAGCAGTCCTGGACTAGCGACGAGGGATACGCAGTATTTT.

The gene calls are TRBV7-9 and TRBJ2-1; maybe TRBD1 (7 bases). Germline CDR1 SEHNR, CDR2 FQNEAQ (reference sequence). V lost 5 bases to trimming and J lost 9 bases, with 23 bases between them. This CDR3 is 16 amino acids long. The CDR3 here is CASSRGRGAWVGEQFF. In DNA form, the CDR3 reads TGTGCCAGCAGCCGAGGCAGGGGGGCCTGGGTTGGTGAGCAGTTCTTC.

This clonotype was seen at least ten times. The chain is built from TRBV9 and TRBJ2-5; weak D call: TRBD1 (5 bases). The germline V gene has CDR1 SGDLS and CDR2 YYNGEE. The CDR3 totals 14 residues. With 4 bases removed from V and 4 bases from J, the gap between germline ends came to 14 bases. Here the CDR3 reads CASSTLGAGETQYF. The CDR3 region has the DNA TGTGCCAGCAGCACCCTTGGGGCCGGAGAGACCCAGTACTTC.

This clonotype was seen many times. The rearrangement joins TRBV6-5 to TRBJ2-7; no firm D call. This CDR3 contains 16 residues. The V gene's germline CDR1 is MNHEY and CDR2 SVGAGI. The V end lost 2 bases, the J end lost 1 base, and 15 bases lay between the germline ends. In nucleotides, the CDR3 is TGTGCCAGCAGTTACACTGGGATTAAGGGATCCTACGAGCAGTACTTC. This translates into CASSYTGIKGSYEQYF.

This sequence joins TRBV11-1 and TRBJ2-1; D uncertain. Per germline, CDR1 SGHAT and CDR2 FQDESV (reference sequence). The germline V and J ends were trimmed by 2 bases and 4 bases, with 3 bases remaining between them. The CDR3 is 12 residues long. The CDR3: CASSLIYNEQFF. CDR3 sequence (DNA): TGTGCCAGCAGCTTAATTTACAATGAGCAGTTCTTC.

This clonotype was seen many times. One end of the junction varies from germline; a read error may be responsible. The chain carries TRBV6-4 and TRBJ2-1; no clear D. Per the germline V gene, CDR1 is MRHNA and CDR2 is SNTAGT. This CDR3 spans 8 amino acids. The CDR3, as DNA: TGTGCCAGCAGGATGGGGATCTTC. This translates into CASRMGIF.